This T cell receptor beta chain was sequenced in a study of blood T cell repertoires in COVID-19. In the study overall: Some COVID-19 samples were acute and others convalescent; all came from the United States, Italy and Spain. Sample material is recorded as cDNA or gDNA derived from T cells, B-cell-depleted T cells, or PBMCs.

How the authors handled the data: Amplification of reference gene primers provided the estimated nucleated cell counts. Clones were read by immunoSEQ multiplex PCR, and TCRdb kept only the in-frame ones, dropping some. V and J calls and clone size are as listed in that table; D and trimming were resolved from the DNA. The sample yields about 240,000 clones, 75% to 90% seen once. Living in about two dozen US areas, the participants were between roughly 18 and 89 years of age. The CDR3 extends over 15 amino acids. V lost 1 base and J lost 0, with 7 bases in between. CDR1 and CDR2 from the germline V gene are SGHTA and FQGNSA.

The V gene is TRBV7-2, the J gene TRBJ1-5, with D uncertain. Input material: PBMCs or T cells enriched from blood (not recorded which). This clonotype originated in a woman aged 40-49 years with acute COVID-19. The CDR3 protein is CASSLVGVSNQPQHF. The CDR3 DNA sequence: TGTGCCAGCAGCTTAGTGGGCGTTAGCAATCAGCCCCAGCATTTT.